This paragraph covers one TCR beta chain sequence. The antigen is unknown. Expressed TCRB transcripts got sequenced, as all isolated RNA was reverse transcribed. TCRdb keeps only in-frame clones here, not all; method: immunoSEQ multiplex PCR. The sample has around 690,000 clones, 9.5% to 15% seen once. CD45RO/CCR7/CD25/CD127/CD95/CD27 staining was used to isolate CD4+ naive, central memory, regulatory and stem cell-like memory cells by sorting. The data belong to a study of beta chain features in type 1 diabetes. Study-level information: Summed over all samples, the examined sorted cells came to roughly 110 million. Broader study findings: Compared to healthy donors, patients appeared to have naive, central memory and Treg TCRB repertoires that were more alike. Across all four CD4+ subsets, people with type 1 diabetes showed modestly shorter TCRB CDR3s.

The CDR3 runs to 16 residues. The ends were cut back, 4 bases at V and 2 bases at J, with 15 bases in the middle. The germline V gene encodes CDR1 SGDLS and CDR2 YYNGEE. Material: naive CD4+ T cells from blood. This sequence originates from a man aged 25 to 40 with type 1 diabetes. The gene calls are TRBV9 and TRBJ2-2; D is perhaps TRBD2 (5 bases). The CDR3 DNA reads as TGTGCCAGCAGCTCCCGGGGTAGCGACAACACCGGGGAGCTGTTTTTT. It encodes CASSSRGSDNTGELFF.